The rows below give T cell receptor beta chains drawn from one sample of a study of blood T cells in healthy people across ages. TCRdb fed the 5' RACE reads into MiXCR, producing one record per CDR3 protein. The sample lists more than 750,000 distinct CDR3 sequences, around 29% occurring once. This sample was shared with a second study, whose subject was T cells of mothers and their children.

The sequencing sample was made of blood. Source of these receptors: a middle-aged woman in good health. The conserved cysteine and the conserved F or W are not part of the CDR3 here.

cdr3_length v_call cdr3_aa
14 TRBV20-1 SARDLRRGRENIQY
14 TRBV11-2 ASSPKGLGLTDTQY
9 TRBV7-9 ASSPPGTQY
12 TRBV27 ASSSGGPNYGYT
12 TRBV5-1 ASSLSGITGELF
13 TRBV29-1 SVEGARRDTGELF
13 TRBV4-2 ASSQEDRLPHEQY
13 TRBV24-1 ATSDRQGSRDTQY
13 TRBV9 ASSTQGFSTDTQY
8 TRBV28 ASAGGTQY
11 TRBV30 AWSPQRQGKAF
12 TRBV7-2 ASSLGQGPNEQF
13 TRBV18 ANSPGGTSNQPQH
13 TRBV12-3/TRBV12-4 VSSLALGGPYEQY
15 TRBV7-2 ASSLAERAGTFYEQY
14 TRBV5-1 ASSLLVLTGVEGQY
12 TRBV27 ASSSGRGWTEAF